The entry below gives a single T cell receptor beta chain sequence along with its context. Antigen unknown. This record belongs to a study of T cells after posttransplantation cyclophosphamide. Only in-frame clones appear in the TCRdb table, and some are missing; sequencing was by immunoSEQ multiplex PCR. The repertoire holds tens of thousands of clones, with roughly 93% as singletons. Overall study results and limits: TRB clonality was highly associated with recipient CMV seropositivity and reactivation. Skin or GI-infiltrating T cells shared few TRB sequences with blood. Later post-transplant blood repertoires were often dominated by donor CD8+ memory clones.

CDR3 size: 14 residues. Trimming removed 7 bases from V and 3 bases from J; junction bases left unmatched: 4. Germline CDR1 reads MNHEY; CDR2 reads SMNVEV (reference sequence). V and J are TRBV27 and TRBJ2-1; 9 bases agree with TRBD1. The clonotype was recovered from a woman aged 50 to 60 in good health and a related stem cell transplant donor. The material sequenced was PBMCs. CDR3 nucleotides: TGTGCCAGCATGCGGACAGGGGTCTACAATGAGCAGTTCTTC. Its protein is CASMRTGVYNEQFF.